Detailed here is one T cell receptor beta chain. Its antigen remains unidentified. TCRdb shows the sequencer as NextSeq 550. The Human TCR Profiling Kit (MiLaboratory) was used to prepare UMI-labeled 5' RACE TRB cDNA libraries. cDNA synthesis used the entire amount of extracted RNA, and PCR amplification then used the entire amount of cDNA produced. Libraries were prepared in parallel with an identical number of PCR cycles. The source study handled its data this way. With a requirement of at least two reads per UMI, MIGEC and MiXCR extracted about 48,000 +/- 9,800 unique UMI-labeled TRB cDNA molecules per library. On average, about 40,000 +/- 10,000 functional in-frame TRB CDR3 nucleotide clonotypes lacking stop codons were found per library. After downsampling to 5000 UMI-labeled TRB molecules per sample, diversity metrics such as normalized Shannon-Wiener and Chao1 were calculated in VDJtools. VDJtools computed clonotype-size-weighted physicochemical properties of the central five CDR3 residues: interaction energy, strength, volume and Kidera factor 4. The reads, reprocessed by TCRdb, yield one row per CDR3 protein sequence and no DNA. TCRdb's processing, not the authors', yielded these V and J calls. The sample table holds 120,000 or so distinct CDR3 sequences. 0.59% of the sample comes from the top ten.

These data originate in a study of CXCR3-negative and CXCR3-positive naive CD8 T cells (dated by TCRdb to 2018 to 2020). In the study overall: In total, 120 million to 150 million TRB reads were obtained, corresponding to roughly 1.5 +/- 0.3 million reads per library. Diversity and physicochemical repertoire analyses covered some ten donors pooled from two independent experiments. The TRBV-TRBJ cluster analysis covered naive subsets from five or six donors and memory cells from 3 donors.

From the cysteine through the phenylalanine, the CDR3 covers 13 amino acids. Only the protein is available. General findings and caveats noted by the study authors: CXCR3 expression partially decreased after cryopreservation, so most assays used freshly isolated PBMCs. Compared with CXCR3-negative naive cells, CXCR3-positive naive cells had TRB CDR3s with higher hydrophobicity (lower Kidera factor 4), lower energy, and higher strength and volume indices. Because surface CD5, which has been linked to self-reactivity in mice, was comparable between naive subsets, TCR interaction strength was also inferred from TRB CDR3 physicochemical properties. Both naive subsets had comparably high repertoire diversity, while memory CD8+ T cells had much lower repertoire diversity. TRBV-TRBJ usage was similar between naive CXCR3-negative and CXCR3-positive cells from the same donor, while memory cells showed distinct patterns.

Each CD8+ T cell subset was flow-sorted in triplicate, and 250,000 to 350,000 cells per subset were placed directly into RLT lysis buffer. Naive CD8+ T cells were defined stringently as CD45RO-CCR7+CD27+CD95- to exclude memory contaminants. Using standard density gradient centrifugation, peripheral blood mononuclear cells were isolated from buffy coats. Naive CXCR3-negative and CXCR3-positive CD8+ T cells were flow-sorted using a FACSAria III. Total RNA was extracted from sorted cells with an RNeasy Mini Kit. The source of this sequence is a human donor in good health. Some clones in this sample may be carry-over from other donors' samples. What was sequenced was naive CXCR3+ CD8+ T cells from blood. Sample cell subset or site, as interpreted from the label and publication: CD45RO-CCR7+CD27+CD95- naive CD8+ T cells expressing CXCR3 (TNR3+). Recombination linked TRBV23-1 to TRBJ1-4. TRBV23-1 belongs to the ORF category, with a function that is uncertain. The CDR3: CASSRGGHEKLFF.